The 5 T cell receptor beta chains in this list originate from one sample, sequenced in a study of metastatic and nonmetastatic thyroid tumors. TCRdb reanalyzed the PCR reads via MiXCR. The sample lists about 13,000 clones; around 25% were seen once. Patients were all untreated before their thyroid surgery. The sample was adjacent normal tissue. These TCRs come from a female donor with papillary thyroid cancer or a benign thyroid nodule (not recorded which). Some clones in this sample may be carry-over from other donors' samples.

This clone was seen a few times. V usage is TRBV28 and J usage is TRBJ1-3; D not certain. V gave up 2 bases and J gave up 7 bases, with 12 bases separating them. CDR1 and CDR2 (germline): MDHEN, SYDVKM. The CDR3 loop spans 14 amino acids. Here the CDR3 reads CASSLTLGWNTIYF. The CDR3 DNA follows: TGTGCCAGCAGTTTAACCCTTGGATGGAACACCATATATTTT.

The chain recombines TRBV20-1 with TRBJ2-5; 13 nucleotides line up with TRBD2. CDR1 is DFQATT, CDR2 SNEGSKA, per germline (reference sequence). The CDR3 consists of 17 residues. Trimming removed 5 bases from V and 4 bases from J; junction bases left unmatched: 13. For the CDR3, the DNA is TGCAGTGCTCAGCCGGGACTAGCGGGGCCGAGGGGAGAGACCCAGTACTTC. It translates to CSAQPGLAGPRGETQYF.

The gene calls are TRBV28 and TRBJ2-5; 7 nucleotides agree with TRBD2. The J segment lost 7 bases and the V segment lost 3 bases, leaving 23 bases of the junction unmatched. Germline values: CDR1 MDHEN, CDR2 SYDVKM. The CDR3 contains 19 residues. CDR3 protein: CASSFVAGESAGPQGTQYF. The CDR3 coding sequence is TGTGCCAGCAGTTTCGTGGCGGGAGAATCCGCGGGCCCTCAGGGGACCCAGTACTTC.

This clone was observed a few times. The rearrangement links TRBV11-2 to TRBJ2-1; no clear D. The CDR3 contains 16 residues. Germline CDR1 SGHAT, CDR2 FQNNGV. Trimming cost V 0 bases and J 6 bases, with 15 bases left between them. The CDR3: CASSLEWFDLVNEQFF. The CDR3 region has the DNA TGTGCCAGCAGCTTAGAATGGTTTGATCTCGTCAATGAGCAGTTCTTC.

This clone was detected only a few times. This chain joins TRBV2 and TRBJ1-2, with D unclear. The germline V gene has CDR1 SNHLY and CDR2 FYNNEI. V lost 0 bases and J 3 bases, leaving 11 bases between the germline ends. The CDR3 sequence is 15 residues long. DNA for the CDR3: TGTGCCAGCAGTGAAGCGCGGGGAAACCACTATGGCTACACCTTC. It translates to CASSEARGNHYGYTF.